This is a list of T cell receptor beta chains from one sample in a study of T cells in Graves' hyperthyroidism and ophthalmopathy. TCRdb fed the multiplex PCR reads into MiXCR, producing one record per CDR3 protein. Among 650,000 to 750,000 distinct CDR3 sequences, 11% to 15% were seen once, and the ten largest hold about 10%. Sequenced sample: blood. These receptors were obtained from a woman between 18 and 30 years old with Graves' hyperthyroidism. The CDR3 runs from the conserved cysteine through the conserved F or W. A D gene is named only where the DNA matches it firmly. Expanded clones are given a class, and other clones once, few, many or no size at all.

clone_size: few; v_call: TRBV6-1; d_call: TRBD1; j_call: TRBJ2-2; cdr3_aa: CASSGTGISGELFF; cdr3_nt: TGTGCCAGCAGCGGGACAGGGATTTCGGGGGAGCTGTTTTTT
clone_size: many; v_call: TRBV20-1; d_call: TRBD2; j_call: TRBJ2-7; cdr3_aa: CSADGLAASSYEQYF; cdr3_nt: TGCAGTGCCGACGGACTAGCGGCTAGCTCCTACGAGCAGTACTTC
clone_size: -; v_call: TRBV7-9; d_call: -; j_call: TRBJ2-7; cdr3_aa: CASSLVQSTDYEQYF; cdr3_nt: TGTGCCAGCAGCTTAGTACAGTCTACGGACTACGAGCAGTACTTC
clone_size: -; v_call: TRBV4-3; d_call: TRBD1; j_call: TRBJ2-7; cdr3_aa: CASSQDILGTGCYEQYF; cdr3_nt: TGCGCCAGCAGCCAAGATATCTTAGGGACAGGGTGCTACGAGCAGTACTTC
clone_size: many; v_call: TRBV20-1; d_call: -; j_call: TRBJ2-7; cdr3_aa: CSAGSYEQYF; cdr3_nt: TGCAGTGCGGGCAGCTACGAGCAGTACTTC
clone_size: many; v_call: TRBV30; d_call: -; j_call: TRBJ1-1; cdr3_aa: CAWSDLKREAFF; cdr3_nt: TGTGCCTGGAGTGACCTCAAGCGTGAAGCTTTCTTT
clone_size: many; v_call: TRBV7-9; d_call: TRBD2; j_call: TRBJ2-7; cdr3_aa: CASSSNLGSPGGQYF; cdr3_nt: TGTGCCAGCAGCTCCAACCTCGGATCTCCGGGGGGGCAGTACTTC
clone_size: -; v_call: TRBV2; d_call: TRBD2; j_call: TRBJ2-1; cdr3_aa: CARESGDPNEQFF; cdr3_nt: TGTGCCAGGGAGAGCGGGGACCCTAATGAGCAGTTCTTC
clone_size: many; v_call: TRBV6-1; d_call: TRBD1; j_call: TRBJ1-2; cdr3_aa: CASSEDPGGYGYTF; cdr3_nt: TGTGCCAGCAGTGAAGACCCAGGGGGCTATGGCTACACCTTC
clone_size: -; v_call: TRBV29-1; d_call: TRBD2; j_call: TRBJ2-1; cdr3_aa: CSVEGGLAGGINEQFF; cdr3_nt: TGCAGCGTTGAAGGGGGACTAGCGGGAGGGATTAATGAGCAGTTCTTC
clone_size: many; v_call: TRBV7-3; d_call: -; j_call: TRBJ1-1; cdr3_aa: CASSLSGGTTEAFF; cdr3_nt: TGTGCCAGCAGCTTATCCGGGGGGACAACTGAAGCTTTCTTT
clone_size: -; v_call: TRBV29-1; d_call: TRBD1; j_call: TRBJ1-1; cdr3_aa: CSAKTGGTEAFF; cdr3_nt: TGCAGCGCAAAGACAGGGGGCACTGAAGCTTTCTTT
clone_size: few; v_call: TRBV10-3; d_call: -; j_call: TRBJ1-2; cdr3_aa: CAISEWGNNGYTF; cdr3_nt: TGTGCCATCAGTGAGTGGGGGAACAATGGCTACACCTTC
clone_size: few; v_call: TRBV5-1; d_call: -; j_call: TRBJ2-7; cdr3_aa: CASSLAPDREAYEQYF; cdr3_nt: TGCGCCAGCAGCTTGGCCCCTGACAGGGAGGCCTACGAGCAGTACTTC
clone_size: few; v_call: TRBV4-1; d_call: TRBD1; j_call: TRBJ2-5; cdr3_aa: CASSQDGTGHGPSQETQYF; cdr3_nt: TGCGCCAGCAGCCAAGATGGGACAGGCCACGGCCCGAGCCAAGAGACCCAGTACTTC
clone_size: many; v_call: TRBV19; d_call: -; j_call: TRBJ2-3; cdr3_aa: CASRQPFTDTQYF; cdr3_nt: TGTGCCAGTAGACAGCCTTTCACAGATACGCAGTATTTT
clone_size: -; v_call: TRBV19; d_call: -; j_call: TRBJ2-7; cdr3_aa: CASSPTLTGGQVYEQYF; cdr3_nt: TGTGCCAGTAGTCCGACCCTAACGGGGGGACAGGTCTACGAGCAGTACTTC